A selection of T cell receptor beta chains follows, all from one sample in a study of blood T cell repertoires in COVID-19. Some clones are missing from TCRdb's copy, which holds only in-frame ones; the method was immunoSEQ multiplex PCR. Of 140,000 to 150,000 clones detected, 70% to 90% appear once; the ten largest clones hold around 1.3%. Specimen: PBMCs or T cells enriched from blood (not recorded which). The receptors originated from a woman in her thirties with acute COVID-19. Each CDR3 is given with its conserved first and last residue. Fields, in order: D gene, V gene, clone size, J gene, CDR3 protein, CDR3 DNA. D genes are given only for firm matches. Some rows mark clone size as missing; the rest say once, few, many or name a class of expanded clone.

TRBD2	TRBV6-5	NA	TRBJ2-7	CASSPGGWLAYEQYF	TGTGCCAGCAGCCCGGGGGGGTGGCTTGCCTACGAGCAGTACTTC
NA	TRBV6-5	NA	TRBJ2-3	CASRGGLDTQYF	TGTGCCAGCAGGGGGGGACTAGATACGCAGTATTTT
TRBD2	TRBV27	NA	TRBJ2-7	CASSWGGSEQYF	TGTGCCAGCAGTTGGGGGGGAAGCGAGCAGTACTTC
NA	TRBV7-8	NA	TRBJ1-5	CASSAGLGAYQPQHF	TGTGCCAGCAGCGCCGGACTTGGAGCCTATCAGCCCCAGCATTTT
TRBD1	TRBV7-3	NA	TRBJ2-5	CASSLMSGGGETQYF	TGTGCCAGCAGCTTAATGTCAGGGGGCGGCGAGACCCAGTACTTC
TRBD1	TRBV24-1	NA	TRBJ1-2	CATSDPRQGAGGYTF	TGTGCCACCAGTGATCCAAGACAGGGGGCCGGTGGCTACACCTTC
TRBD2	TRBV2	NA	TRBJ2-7	CASGGDPAYEQYF	TGTGCCAGCGGGGGGGACCCCGCCTACGAGCAGTACTTC
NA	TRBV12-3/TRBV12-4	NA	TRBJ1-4	CASFSVGEKLFF	TGTGCCAGTTTCTCGGTTGGTGAAAAACTGTTTTTT
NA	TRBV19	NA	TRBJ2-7	CASSIRGDSYEQYF	TGTGCCAGTAGTATCAGGGGGGATTCCTACGAGCAGTACTTC
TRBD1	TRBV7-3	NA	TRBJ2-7	CASSPGTGIIYEQYF	TGTGCCAGCAGCCCCGGGACAGGGATAATTTACGAGCAGTACTTC
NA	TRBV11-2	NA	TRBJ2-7	CASSLVPGTEQYF	TGTGCCAGCAGCTTAGTTCCGGGTACCGAGCAGTACTTC
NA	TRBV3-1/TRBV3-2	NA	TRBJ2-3	CASSPGGTLYTDTQYF	TGTGCCAGCAGCCCTGGAGGGACCCTTTACACAGATACGCAGTATTTT
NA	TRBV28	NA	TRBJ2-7	CASSLVPGVPSEQYF	TGTGCCAGCAGTTTAGTCCCTGGAGTGCCCAGCGAGCAGTACTTC
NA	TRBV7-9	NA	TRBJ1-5	CASSGTYNQPQHF	TGTGCCAGCAGTGGGACTTACAATCAGCCCCAGCATTTT
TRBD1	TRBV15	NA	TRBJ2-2	CATSGTGYTGELFF	TGTGCCACCAGCGGGACAGGCTACACCGGGGAGCTGTTTTTT
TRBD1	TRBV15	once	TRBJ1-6	CATSPGQLNSPLHF	TGTGCCACCAGCCCGGGACAGCTTAATTCACCCCTCCACTTT
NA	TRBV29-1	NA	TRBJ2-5	CSVATEGGSRETQYF	TGCAGCGTTGCTACAGAGGGGGGGTCCCGAGAGACCCAGTACTTC
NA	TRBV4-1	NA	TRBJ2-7	CASSLTRTASYEQYF	TGCGCCAGCAGCCTTACTAGGACTGCATCCTACGAGCAGTACTTC
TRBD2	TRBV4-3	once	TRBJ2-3	CASSQDQGTSRSLMNTQYF	TGCGCCAGCAGCCAAGATCAAGGGACTAGCAGATCGCTGATGAATACGCAGTATTTT
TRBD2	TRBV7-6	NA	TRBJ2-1	CASVRLAAYNEQFF	TGTGCCAGCGTGAGACTAGCGGCATACAATGAGCAGTTCTTC
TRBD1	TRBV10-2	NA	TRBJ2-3	CASTRGTGYYTDTQYF	TGCGCCAGCACCAGAGGGACAGGATATTACACAGATACGCAGTATTTT
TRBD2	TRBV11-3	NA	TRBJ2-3	CASSSGGGTQYF	TGTGCCAGCAGTTCAGGCGGGGGTACGCAGTATTTT
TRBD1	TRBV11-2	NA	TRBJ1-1	CASSLRTGQNTEAFF	TGTGCCAGCAGCTTAAGGACAGGACAGAACACTGAAGCTTTCTTT
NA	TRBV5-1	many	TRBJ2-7	CASSSGSATYEQYF	TGCGCCAGCAGCAGCGGGTCGGCCACCTACGAGCAGTACTTC
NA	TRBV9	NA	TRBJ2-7	CASSVDRAGPYEQYF	TGTGCCAGCAGCGTAGATAGGGCGGGCCCCTACGAGCAGTACTTC
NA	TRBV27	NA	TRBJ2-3	CASSFRGVTDTQYF	TGTGCCAGCAGTTTCAGAGGTGTCACAGATACGCAGTATTTT
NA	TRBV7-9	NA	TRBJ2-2	CASGTSWMNTGELFF	TGTGCCAGCGGGACTTCGTGGATGAACACCGGGGAGCTGTTTTTT
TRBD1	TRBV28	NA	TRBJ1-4	CASSSGTGKEKLFF	TGTGCCAGCAGTTCCGGGACAGGGAAGGAAAAACTGTTTTTT
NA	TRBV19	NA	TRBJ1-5	CASNTWGVKQPQHF	TGTGCCAGTAACACCTGGGGGGTGAAACAGCCCCAGCATTTT
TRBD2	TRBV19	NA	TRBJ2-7	CASRGLAGRYEQYF	TGTGCCAGTCGGGGACTAGCGGGACGTTACGAGCAGTACTTC
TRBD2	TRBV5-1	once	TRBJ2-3	CASSFIAGATDTQYF	TGCGCCAGCAGCTTCATAGCGGGAGCCACAGATACGCAGTATTTT
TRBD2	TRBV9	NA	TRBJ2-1	CASSAGLAGWKGEQFF	TGTGCCAGCAGCGCGGGACTAGCGGGGTGGAAGGGTGAGCAGTTCTTC
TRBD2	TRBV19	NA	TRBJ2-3	CASSKFGGPGGLVDTQYF	TGTGCCAGTAGTAAATTTGGGGGGCCGGGAGGGCTGGTAGATACGCAGTATTTT
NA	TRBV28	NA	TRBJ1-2	CASRFTGRGGGYTF	TGTGCCAGCAGATTCACGGGACGGGGGGGTGGCTACACCTTC
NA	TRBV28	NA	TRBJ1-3	CASSLQGNTIYF	TGTGCCAGCAGTTTACAGGGAAACACCATATATTTT
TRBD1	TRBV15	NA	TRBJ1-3	CATSRERTGLVSGNTIYF	TGTGCCACCAGCAGAGAGCGGACAGGGTTAGTCTCTGGAAACACCATATATTTT
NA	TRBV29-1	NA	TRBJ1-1	CSVGTWAAEAFF	TGCAGCGTTGGGACATGGGCGGCTGAAGCTTTCTTT
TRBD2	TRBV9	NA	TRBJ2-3	CASSGRLAAGTDTQYF	TGTGCCAGCAGCGGGAGACTAGCGGCGGGCACAGATACGCAGTATTTT
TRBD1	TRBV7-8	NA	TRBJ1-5	CASSLYSGRGTPNQPQHF	TGTGCCAGCAGCTTATACTCGGGCAGGGGGACACCTAATCAGCCCCAGCATTTT
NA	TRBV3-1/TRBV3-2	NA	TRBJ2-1	CASSPRSEGLSEQFF	TGTGCCAGCAGCCCCAGATCGGAGGGCCTCTCTGAGCAGTTCTTC
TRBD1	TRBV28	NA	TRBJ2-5	CASVPSGQGIQETQYF	TGTGCCAGCGTCCCCTCCGGACAGGGGATCCAAGAGACCCAGTACTTC
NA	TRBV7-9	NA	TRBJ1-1	CASSSTPRGTEAFF	TGTGCCAGCAGCTCGACCCCGAGGGGGACTGAAGCTTTCTTT
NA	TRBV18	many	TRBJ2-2	CASSPPRDTGELFF	TGTGCCAGCTCCCCCCCCCGGGACACCGGGGAGCTGTTTTTT
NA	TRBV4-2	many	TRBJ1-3	CASSQEQGDGSTIYF	TGTGCCAGCAGCCAAGAACAGGGCGACGGCTCCACCATATATTTT
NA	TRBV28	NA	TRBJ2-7	CASSPGTPPEQYF	TGTGCCAGCAGTCCCGGGACACCTCCCGAGCAGTACTTC
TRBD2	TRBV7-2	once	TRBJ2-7	CASTVAGVSYEQYF	TGTGCCAGCACCGTAGCGGGAGTGTCCTACGAGCAGTACTTC